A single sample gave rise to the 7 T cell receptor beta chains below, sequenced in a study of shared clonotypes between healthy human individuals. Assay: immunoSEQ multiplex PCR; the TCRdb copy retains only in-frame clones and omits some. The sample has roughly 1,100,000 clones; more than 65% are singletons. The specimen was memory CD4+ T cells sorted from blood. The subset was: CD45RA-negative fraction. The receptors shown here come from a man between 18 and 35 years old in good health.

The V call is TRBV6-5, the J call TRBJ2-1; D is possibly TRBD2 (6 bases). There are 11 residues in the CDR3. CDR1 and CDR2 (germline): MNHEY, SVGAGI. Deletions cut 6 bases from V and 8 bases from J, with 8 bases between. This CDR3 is CASRGLYEQFF. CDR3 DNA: TGTGCCAGCAGGGGACTCTATGAGCAGTTCTTC.

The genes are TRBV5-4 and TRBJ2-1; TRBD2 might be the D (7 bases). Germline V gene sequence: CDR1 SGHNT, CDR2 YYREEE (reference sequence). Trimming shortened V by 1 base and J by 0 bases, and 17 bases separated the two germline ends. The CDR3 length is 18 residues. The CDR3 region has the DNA TGTGCCAGCAGCTTGTACGGGGGGCCCATGAGCTCCTACAATGAGCAGTTCTTC. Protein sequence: CASSLYGGPMSSYNEQFF.

DNA for the CDR3: TGCGCCAGCAGCTTGGGTTCGGGACGCGAAGCTTTCTTT. Amino acid sequence: CASSLGSGREAFF. The chain carries TRBV5-1 and TRBJ1-1, with D maybe TRBD1 (5 bases). The germline CDR1 and CDR2 sequences are SGHRS and YFSETQ. Trimming stripped 0 bases from V and 8 bases from J, with 11 bases between. There are 13 residues in the CDR3.

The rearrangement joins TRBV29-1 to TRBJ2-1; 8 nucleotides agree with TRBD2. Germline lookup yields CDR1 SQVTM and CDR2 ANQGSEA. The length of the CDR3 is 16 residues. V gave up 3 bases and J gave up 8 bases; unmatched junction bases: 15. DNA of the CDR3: TGCAGCGTTGATTCCCTAGCGGGTTTAATGAGGGATGAGCAGTTCTTC. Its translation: CSVDSLAGLMRDEQFF.

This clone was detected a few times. The CDR3 nucleotides read TGTGCCGGCGGTAAGGGGTTCTATAATTCACCCCTCCACTTT. Its translation: CAGGKGFYNSPLHF. The genes are TRBV28 and TRBJ1-6; possibly TRBD1 for D (5 bases). V lost 11 bases and J 3 bases, leaving 14 bases between the germline ends. The CDR3 extends over 14 amino acids. Germline V lookup: CDR1 MDHEN, CDR2 SYDVKM.

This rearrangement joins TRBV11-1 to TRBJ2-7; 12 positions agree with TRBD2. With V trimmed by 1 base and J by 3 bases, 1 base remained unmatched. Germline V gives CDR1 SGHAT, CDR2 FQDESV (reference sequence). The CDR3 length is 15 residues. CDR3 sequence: CASSLGGLAGYEQYF. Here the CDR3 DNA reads TGTGCCAGCAGCTTAGGGGGACTAGCGGGCTACGAGCAGTACTTC.

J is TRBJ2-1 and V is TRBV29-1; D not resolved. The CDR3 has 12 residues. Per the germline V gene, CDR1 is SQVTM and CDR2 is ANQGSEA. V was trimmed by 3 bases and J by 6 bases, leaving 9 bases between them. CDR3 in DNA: TGCAGCGTTGATTCTGGACCCAATGAGCAGTTCTTC. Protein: CSVDSGPNEQFF.